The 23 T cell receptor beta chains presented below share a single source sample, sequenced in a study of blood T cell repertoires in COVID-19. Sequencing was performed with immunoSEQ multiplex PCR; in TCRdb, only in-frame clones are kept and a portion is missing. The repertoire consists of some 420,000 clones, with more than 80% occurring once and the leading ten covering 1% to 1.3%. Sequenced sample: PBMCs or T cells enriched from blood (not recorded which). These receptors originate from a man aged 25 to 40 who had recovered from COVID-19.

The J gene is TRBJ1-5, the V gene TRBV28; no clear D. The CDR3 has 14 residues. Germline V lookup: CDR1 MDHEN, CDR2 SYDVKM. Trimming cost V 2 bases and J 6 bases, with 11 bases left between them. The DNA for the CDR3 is TGTGCCAGCAGTTTAAGAGTGCCCGGTCAGCCCCAGCATTTT. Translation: CASSLRVPGQPQHF. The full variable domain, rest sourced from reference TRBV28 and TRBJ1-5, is DVKVTQSSRYLVKRTGEKVFLECVQDMDHENMFWYRQDPGLGLRLIYFSYDVKMKEKGDIPEGYSVSREKKERFSLILESASTNQTSMYLCASSLRVPGQPQHFGDGTRLSIL.

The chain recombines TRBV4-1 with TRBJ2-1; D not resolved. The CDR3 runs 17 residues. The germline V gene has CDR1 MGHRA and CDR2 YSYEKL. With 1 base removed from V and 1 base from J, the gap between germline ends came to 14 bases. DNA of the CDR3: TGCGCCAGCAGCCAAGTCGTATCTGTTACATCCTACAATGAGCAGTTCTTC. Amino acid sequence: CASSQVVSVTSYNEQFF.

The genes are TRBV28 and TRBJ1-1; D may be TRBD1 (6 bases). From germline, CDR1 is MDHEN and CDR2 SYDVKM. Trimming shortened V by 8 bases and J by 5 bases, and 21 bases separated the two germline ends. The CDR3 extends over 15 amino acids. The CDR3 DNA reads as TGTGCCAGCGGCCAGGGGTCCTCATCGGAGACTGAAGCTTTCTTT. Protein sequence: CASGQGSSSETEAFF.

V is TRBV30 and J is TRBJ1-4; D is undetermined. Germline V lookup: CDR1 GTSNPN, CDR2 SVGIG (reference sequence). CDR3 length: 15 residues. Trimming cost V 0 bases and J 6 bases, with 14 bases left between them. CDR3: CAWSVEGVGDEKLFF. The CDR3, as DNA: TGTGCCTGGAGTGTAGAGGGCGTTGGTGATGAAAAACTGTTTTTT.

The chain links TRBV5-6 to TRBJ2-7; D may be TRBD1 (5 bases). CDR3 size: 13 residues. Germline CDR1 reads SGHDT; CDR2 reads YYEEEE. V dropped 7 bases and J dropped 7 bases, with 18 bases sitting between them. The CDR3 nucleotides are TGTGCCAGCTCCCAGATCGGCCAGGGAGAGCAGTACTTC. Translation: CASSQIGQGEQYF.

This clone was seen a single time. CDR3 residues: CASSLRFGPNRVGSYEQYF. The CDR3 DNA is TGTGCCAGCAGCTTAAGGTTCGGGCCCAACAGGGTGGGCTCCTACGAGCAGTACTTC. The V call is TRBV7-8, the J call TRBJ2-7, with a weak D call TRBD1 (6 bases). V lost 2 bases, J lost 0 bases, and 23 bases lay in between. Germline V lookup: CDR1 SGHVS, CDR2 FQNEAQ. This CDR3 contains 19 residues.

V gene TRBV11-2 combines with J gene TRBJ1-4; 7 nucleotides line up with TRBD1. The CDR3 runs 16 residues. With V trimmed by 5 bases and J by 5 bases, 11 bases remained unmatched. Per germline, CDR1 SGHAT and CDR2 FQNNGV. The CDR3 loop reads CASSQGLGQLNEKLFF. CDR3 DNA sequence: TGTGCCAGCAGCCAAGGGCTGGGACAGCTAAATGAAAAACTGTTTTTT.

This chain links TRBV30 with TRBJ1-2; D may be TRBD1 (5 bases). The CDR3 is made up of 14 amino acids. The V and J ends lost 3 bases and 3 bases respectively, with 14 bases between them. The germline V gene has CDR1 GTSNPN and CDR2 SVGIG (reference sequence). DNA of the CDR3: TGTGCCTGGAGCAGACCGGGACTCGACTATGGCTACACCTTC. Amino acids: CAWSRPGLDYGYTF. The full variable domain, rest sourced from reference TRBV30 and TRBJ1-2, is SQTIHQWPATLVQPVGSPLSLECTVEGTSNPNLYWYRQAAGRGLQLLFYSVGIGQISSEVPQNLSASRPQDRQFILSSKKLLLSDSGFYLCAWSRPGLDYGYTFGSGTRLTVV.

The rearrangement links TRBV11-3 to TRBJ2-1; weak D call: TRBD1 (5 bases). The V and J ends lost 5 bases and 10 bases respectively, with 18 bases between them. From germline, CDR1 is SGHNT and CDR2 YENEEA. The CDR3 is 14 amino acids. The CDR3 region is CASSPNPQGYEQFF. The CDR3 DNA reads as TGTGCCAGCAGCCCAAACCCCCAGGGCTACGAGCAGTTCTTC.

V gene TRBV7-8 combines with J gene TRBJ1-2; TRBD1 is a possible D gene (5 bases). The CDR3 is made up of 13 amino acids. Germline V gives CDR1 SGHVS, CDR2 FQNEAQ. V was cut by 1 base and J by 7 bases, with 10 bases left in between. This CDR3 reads CASSLVGGSGYTF. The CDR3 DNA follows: TGTGCCAGCAGCTTAGTGGGGGGAAGTGGCTACACCTTC. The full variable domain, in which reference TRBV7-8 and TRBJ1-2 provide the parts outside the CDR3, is GAGVSQSPRYKVAKRGQDVALRCDPISGHVSLFWYQQALGQGPEFLTYFQNEAQLDKSGLPSDRFFAERPEGSVSTLKIQRTQQEDSAVYLCASSLVGGSGYTFGSGTRLTVV.

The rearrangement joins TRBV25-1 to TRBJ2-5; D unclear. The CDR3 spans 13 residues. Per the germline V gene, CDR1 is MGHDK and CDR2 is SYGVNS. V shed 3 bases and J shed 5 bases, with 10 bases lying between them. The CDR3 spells CASSEPFRETQYF. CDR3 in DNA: TGTGCCAGCAGTGAGCCATTCAGGGAGACCCAGTACTTC. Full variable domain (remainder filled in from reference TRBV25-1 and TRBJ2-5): EADIYQTPRYLVIGTGKKITLECSQTMGHDKMYWYQQDPGMELHLIHYSYGVNSTEKGDLSSESTVSRIRTEHFPLTLESARPSHTSQYLCASSEPFRETQYFGPGTRLLVL.

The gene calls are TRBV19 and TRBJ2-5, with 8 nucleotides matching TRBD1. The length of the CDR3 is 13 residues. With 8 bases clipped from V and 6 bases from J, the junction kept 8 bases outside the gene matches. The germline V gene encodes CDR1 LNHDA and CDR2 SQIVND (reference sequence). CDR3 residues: CASHDRGGQTQYF. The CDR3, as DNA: TGTGCCAGTCACGACAGGGGAGGCCAGACCCAGTACTTC. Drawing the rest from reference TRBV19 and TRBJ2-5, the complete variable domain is DGGITQSPKYLFRKEGQNVTLSCEQNLNHDAMYWYRQDPGQGLRLIYYSQIVNDFQKGDIAEGYSVSREKKESFPLTVTSAQKNPTAFYLCASHDRGGQTQYFGPGTRLLVL.

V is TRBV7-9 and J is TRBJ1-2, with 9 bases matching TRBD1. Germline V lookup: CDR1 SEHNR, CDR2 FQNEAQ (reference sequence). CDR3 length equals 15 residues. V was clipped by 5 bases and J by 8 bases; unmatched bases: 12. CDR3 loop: CASSAPPGQGEGYTF. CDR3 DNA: TGTGCCAGCAGCGCCCCTCCGGGACAGGGTGAGGGCTACACCTTC.

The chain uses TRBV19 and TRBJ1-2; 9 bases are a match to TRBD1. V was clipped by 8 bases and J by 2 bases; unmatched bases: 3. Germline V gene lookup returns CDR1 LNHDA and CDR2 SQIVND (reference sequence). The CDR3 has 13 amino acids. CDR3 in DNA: TGTGCCAGTTATACAGGGGGCAACTATGGCTACACCTTC. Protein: CASYTGGNYGYTF.

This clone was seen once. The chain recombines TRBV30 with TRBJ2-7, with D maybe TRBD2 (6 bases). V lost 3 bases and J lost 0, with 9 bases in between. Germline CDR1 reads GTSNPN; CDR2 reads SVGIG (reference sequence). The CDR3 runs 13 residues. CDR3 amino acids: CAWRSGGSYEQYF. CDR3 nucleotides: TGTGCCTGGAGGTCCGGGGGCTCCTACGAGCAGTACTTC.

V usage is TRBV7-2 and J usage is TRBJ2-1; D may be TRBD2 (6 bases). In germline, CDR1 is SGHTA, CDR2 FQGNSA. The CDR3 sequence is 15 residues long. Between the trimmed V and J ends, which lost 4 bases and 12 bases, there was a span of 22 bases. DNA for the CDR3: TGTGCCAGCAGCTCTCCCGGGACTGACTTCCCTAGGCAGTTCTTC. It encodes CASSSPGTDFPRQFF.

The CDR3 sequence: CASSGQGKTQYF. The CDR3 DNA reads as TGTGCCAGCAGTGGACAGGGAAAGACCCAGTACTTC. The chain has TRBV2 and TRBJ2-5; 7 bases map to TRBD1. Germline assignment: CDR1 SNHLY and CDR2 FYNNEI. This CDR3 is built from 12 residues. The V gene end was trimmed by 4 bases and the J gene end by 6 bases; junction bases not matched to a gene: 2. Using reference TRBV2 and TRBJ2-5 for the parts outside the CDR3, the full variable domain is EPEVTQTPSHQVTQMGQEVILRCVPISNHLYFYWYRQILGQKVEFLVSFYNNEISEKSEIFDDQFSVERPDGSNFTLKIRSTKLEDSAMYFCASSGQGKTQYFGPGTRLLVL.

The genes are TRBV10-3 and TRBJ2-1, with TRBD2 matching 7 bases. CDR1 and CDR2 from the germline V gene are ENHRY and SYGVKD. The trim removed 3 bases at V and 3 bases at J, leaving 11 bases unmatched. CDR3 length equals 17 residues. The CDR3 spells CAISDLRLADHYNEQFF. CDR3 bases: TGTGCCATCAGTGACCTCCGCCTAGCGGACCACTACAATGAGCAGTTCTTC.

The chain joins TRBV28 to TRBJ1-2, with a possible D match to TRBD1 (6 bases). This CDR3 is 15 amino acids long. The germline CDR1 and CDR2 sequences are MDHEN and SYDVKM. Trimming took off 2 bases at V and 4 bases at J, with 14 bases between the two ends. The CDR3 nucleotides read TGTGCCAGCAGTTTAGGGGGGGCAGAGGGCTATGGCTACACCTTC. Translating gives CASSLGGAEGYGYTF.

The CDR3 DNA reads TGTGCCAGCAGCCCACTACAGGGCCCACGGTACTTC. It specifies CASSPLQGPRYF. The V call is TRBV16, the J call TRBJ2-5; D possibly corresponds to TRBD1 (6 bases). V was pared by 4 bases and J by 13 bases, with 16 bases between. CDR1 and CDR2 (germline): KGHSY, FQNENV. The CDR3 totals 12 residues.

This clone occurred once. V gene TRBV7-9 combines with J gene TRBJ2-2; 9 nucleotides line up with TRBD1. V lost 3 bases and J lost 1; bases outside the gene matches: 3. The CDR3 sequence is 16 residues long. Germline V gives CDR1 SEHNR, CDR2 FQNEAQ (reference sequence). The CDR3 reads CASSFTGGRNTGELFF. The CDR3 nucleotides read TGTGCCAGCAGCTTCACAGGGGGCAGGAACACCGGGGAGCTGTTTTTT. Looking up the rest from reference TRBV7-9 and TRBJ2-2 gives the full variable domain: DTGVSQNPRHKITKRGQNVTFRCDPISEHNRLYWYRQTLGQGPEFLTYFQNEAQLEKSRLLSDRFSAERPKGSFSTLEIQRTEQGDSAMYLCASSFTGGRNTGELFFGEGSRLTVL.

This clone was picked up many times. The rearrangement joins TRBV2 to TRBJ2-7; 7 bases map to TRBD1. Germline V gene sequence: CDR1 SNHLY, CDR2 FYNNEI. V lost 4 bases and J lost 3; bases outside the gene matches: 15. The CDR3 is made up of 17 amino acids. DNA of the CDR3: TGTGCCAGCAGTGCTCCTCCAACAGGGGTCCTCCTCTACGAGCAGTACTTC. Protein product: CASSAPPTGVLLYEQYF.

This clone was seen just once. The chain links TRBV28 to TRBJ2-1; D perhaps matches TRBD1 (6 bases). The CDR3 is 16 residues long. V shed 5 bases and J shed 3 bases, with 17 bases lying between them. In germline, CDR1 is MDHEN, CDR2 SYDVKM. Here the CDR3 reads CASSETPGQNYNEQFF. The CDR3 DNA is TGTGCCAGCAGTGAAACCCCCGGACAGAACTACAATGAGCAGTTCTTC. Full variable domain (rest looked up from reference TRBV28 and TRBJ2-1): DVKVTQSSRYLVKRTGEKVFLECVQDMDHENMFWYRQDPGLGLRLIYFSYDVKMKEKGDIPEGYSVSREKKERFSLILESASTNQTSMYLCASSETPGQNYNEQFFGPGTRLTVL.